The clone carrying this T cell receptor beta chain was detected a few times. Survey sequencing of tumors mostly used about 4.8 ug DNA, two replicates. Clones were read by immunoSEQ multiplex PCR, and TCRdb kept only the in-frame ones, dropping some. The data contain around 7,000 clones, roughly 45% of them seen just once; the ten biggest clones take up 20% to 30%. The CDR3 contains 13 residues. Germline V gene lookup returns CDR1 MNHEY and CDR2 SVGAGI. Trimming left V 7 bases short and J 5 bases short, with 12 bases between. These oral cavity squamous cell carcinomas were HPV-negative and locally advanced. The data originate from a study of neoadjuvant anti-PD-1 for oral cavity cancer. As for the study in general: Most patients had three to four biweekly doses of 3 mg/kg nivolumab before resection. Patients without progression received a fourth nivolumab dose around day 43, then surgical resection on days 50-56.

The TCR was taken from a person aged 40 to 85 with oral cavity squamous cell carcinoma. The chain is built from TRBV6-5 and TRBJ2-1, with a weak D call TRBD1 (6 bases). The source material was tumor tissue, sampled before nivolumab (anti-PD-1) treatment. The chain's CDR3 is CASTPRGNNEQFF. Here the CDR3 DNA reads TGTGCCAGCACCCCGAGGGGGAACAATGAGCAGTTCTTC.